The rows below give T cell receptor beta chains drawn from one sample of a study of T-cell reconstitution after alpha-beta-depleted transplantation in children. TCRdb used MiXCR to reprocess the PCR reads, holding one entry per CDR3 protein. The data contain approximately 500,000 distinct CDR3 sequences, 25% to 30% of them singletons. Here the sequenced sample was PBMCs, taken before TCRalphabeta/CD19-depleted stem cell transplant. The receptor set was obtained from a boy under two years old with Wiskott-Aldrich syndrome, due to receive a stem cell transplant. The CDR3 runs from the conserved cysteine through the conserved F or W. The order of the fields is J gene, V gene, clone size, D gene, CDR3 protein, CDR3 DNA. A D gene is named only where the DNA matches it firmly. Expanded clones get a size class; other rows say once, few or many, or leave the size out.

>TRBJ2-1|TRBV7-9|-|TRBD2
CASSLTSGGKNEQFF
TGTGCCAGCAGCTTAACTAGCGGGGGAAAAAATGAGCAGTTCTTC
>TRBJ2-1|TRBV5-1|-|-
CASSLNAGQHNEQFF
TGCGCCAGCAGCTTGAATGCAGGGCAACACAATGAGCAGTTCTTC
>TRBJ1-5|TRBV30|few|-
CAWSRGENQPQHF
TGTGCCTGGAGCCGGGGAGAGAATCAGCCCCAGCATTTT
>TRBJ2-5|TRBV5-1|-|-
CASRVSPEETQYF
TGCGCCAGCAGGGTTTCTCCAGAAGAGACCCAGTACTTC
>TRBJ2-7|TRBV12-5|-|-
CASGSSPYEQYF
TGTGCTAGTGGTTCCTCGCCGTACGAGCAGTACTTC
>TRBJ2-7|TRBV5-1|-|TRBD2
CASSLGEVAGAAYEQYF
TGCGCCAGCAGCTTGGGGGAAGTAGCGGGAGCGGCCTACGAGCAGTACTTC
>TRBJ2-5|TRBV28|-|TRBD1
CASGRQGGKTQYF
TGTGCCAGCGGCAGACAGGGGGGGAAGACCCAGTACTTC
>TRBJ2-6|TRBV5-1|many|-
CASSLTGAGANVLTF
TGTGCCAGCAGTTTGACAGGAGCTGGGGCCAACGTCCTGACTTTC
>TRBJ2-2|TRBV5-1|-|TRBD2
CASTPDGRAVGELFF
TGCGCCAGCACCCCTGACGGGAGGGCCGTCGGGGAGCTGTTTTTT
>TRBJ2-1|TRBV12-3/TRBV12-4|-|TRBD2
CASRSSGNNEQFF
TGTGCCAGCAGATCAAGCGGGAACAATGAGCAGTTCTTC
>TRBJ2-5|TRBV2|few|-
CASSESSGSQETQYF
TGTGCCAGCAGTGAATCGTCAGGCTCCCAAGAGACCCAGTACTTC
>TRBJ1-3|TRBV15|-|-
CATRMIGSSGNTIYF
TGTGCCACACGGATGATCGGGAGCTCTGGAAACACCATATATTTT
>TRBJ2-7|TRBV20-1|once|-
CSAKANEQYF
TGCAGTGCCAAAGCAAACGAGCAGTACTTC